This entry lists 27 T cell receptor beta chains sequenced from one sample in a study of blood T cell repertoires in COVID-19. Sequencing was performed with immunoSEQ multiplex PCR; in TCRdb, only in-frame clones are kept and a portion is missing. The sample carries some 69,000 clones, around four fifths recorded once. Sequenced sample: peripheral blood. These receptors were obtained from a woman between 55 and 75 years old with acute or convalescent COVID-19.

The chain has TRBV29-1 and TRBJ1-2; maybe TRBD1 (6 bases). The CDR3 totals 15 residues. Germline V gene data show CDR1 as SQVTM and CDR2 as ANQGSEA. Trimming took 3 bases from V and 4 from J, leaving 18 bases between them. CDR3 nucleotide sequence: TGCAGCGTTGACCAGAGGGCAGGGGCGGGCTATGGCTACACCTTC. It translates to CSVDQRAGAGYGYTF.

CDR3 sequence (DNA): TGTGCCAGCAAAAAGGGAGGTCAGCCCCAGCATTTT. Encoded protein: CASKKGGQPQHF. The chain couples TRBV6-6 to TRBJ1-5; D uncertain. V shed 7 bases and J shed 6 bases, with 10 bases lying between them. Germline V gives CDR1 MNHNY, CDR2 SVGAGI (reference sequence). The CDR3 totals 12 residues.

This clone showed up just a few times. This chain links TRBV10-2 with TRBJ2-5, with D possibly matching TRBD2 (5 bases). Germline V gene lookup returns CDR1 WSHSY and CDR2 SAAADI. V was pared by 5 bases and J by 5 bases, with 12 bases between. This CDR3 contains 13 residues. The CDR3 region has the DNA TGCGCCAGCAGTTGGTCCCGAGGGGAGACCCAGTACTTC. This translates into CASSWSRGETQYF.

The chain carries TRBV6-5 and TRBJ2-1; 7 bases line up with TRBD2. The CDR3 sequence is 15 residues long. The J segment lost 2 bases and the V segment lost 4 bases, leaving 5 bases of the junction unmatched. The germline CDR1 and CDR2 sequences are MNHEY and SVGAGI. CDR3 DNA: TGTGCCAGCAGTTTCGGGAGGAAGCCCTACAATGAGCAGTTCTTC. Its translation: CASSFGRKPYNEQFF.

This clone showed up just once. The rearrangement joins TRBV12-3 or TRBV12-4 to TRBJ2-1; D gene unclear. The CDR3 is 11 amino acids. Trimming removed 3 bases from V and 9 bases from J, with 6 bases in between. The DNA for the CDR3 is TGTGCCAGCAGTTTCGAGTTTGAGCAGTTCTTC. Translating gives CASSFEFEQFF.

The CDR3 sequence is CAWSATGTPEAFF. CDR3 DNA: TGTGCCTGGAGTGCGACAGGGACCCCTGAAGCTTTCTTT. V and J are TRBV30 and TRBJ1-1; 7 positions match TRBD1. The CDR3 is 13 residues long. Germline lookup yields CDR1 GTSNPN and CDR2 SVGIG (reference sequence). J gave up 6 bases and V 1 base, and 5 bases lay outside the gene matches. The variable domain in full, with the rest retrieved from reference TRBV30 and TRBJ1-1, is SQTIHQWPATLVQPVGSPLSLECTVEGTSNPNLYWYRQAAGRGLQLLFYSVGIGQISSEVPQNLSASRPQDRQFILSSKKLLLSDSGFYLCAWSATGTPEAFFGQGTRLTVV.

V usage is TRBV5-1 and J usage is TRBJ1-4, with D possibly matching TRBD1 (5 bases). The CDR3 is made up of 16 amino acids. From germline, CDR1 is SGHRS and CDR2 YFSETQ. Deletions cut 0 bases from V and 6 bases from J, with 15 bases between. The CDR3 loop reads CASSLEGRGFHEKLFF. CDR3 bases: TGCGCCAGCAGCTTGGAGGGGAGGGGTTTCCATGAAAAACTGTTTTTT.

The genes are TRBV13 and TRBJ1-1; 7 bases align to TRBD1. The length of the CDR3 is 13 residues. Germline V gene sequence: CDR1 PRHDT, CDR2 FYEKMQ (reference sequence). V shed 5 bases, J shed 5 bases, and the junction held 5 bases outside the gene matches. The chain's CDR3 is CASSLTGRTEAFF. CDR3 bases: TGTGCCAGCAGCCTGACAGGGCGAACTGAAGCTTTCTTT.

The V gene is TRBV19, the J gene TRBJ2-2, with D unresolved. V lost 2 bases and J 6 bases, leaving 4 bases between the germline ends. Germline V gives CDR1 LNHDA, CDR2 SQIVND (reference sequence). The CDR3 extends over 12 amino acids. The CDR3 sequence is CASSIQAGELFF. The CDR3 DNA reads TGTGCCAGTAGTATACAGGCCGGGGAGCTGTTTTTT.

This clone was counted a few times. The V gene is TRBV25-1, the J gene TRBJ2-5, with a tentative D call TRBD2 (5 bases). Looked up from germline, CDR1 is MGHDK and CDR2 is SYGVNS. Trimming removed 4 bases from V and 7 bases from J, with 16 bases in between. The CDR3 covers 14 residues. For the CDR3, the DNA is TGTGCCAGCAGTGGCTGGACTGCCGGGGTGACCCAGTACTTC. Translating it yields CASSGWTAGVTQYF.

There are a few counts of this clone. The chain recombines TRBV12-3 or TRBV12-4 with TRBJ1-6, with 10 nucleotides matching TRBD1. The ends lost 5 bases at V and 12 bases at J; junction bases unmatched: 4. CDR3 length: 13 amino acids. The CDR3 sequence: CASSQTGGEPLHF. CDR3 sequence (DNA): TGTGCCAGCAGTCAGACAGGGGGCGAACCCCTCCACTTT.

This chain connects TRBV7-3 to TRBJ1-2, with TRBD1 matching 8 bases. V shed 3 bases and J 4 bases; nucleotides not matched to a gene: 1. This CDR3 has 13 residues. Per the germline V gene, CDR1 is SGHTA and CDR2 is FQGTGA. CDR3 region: CASSFGQGYGYTF. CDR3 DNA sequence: TGTGCCAGCAGCTTCGGACAGGGCTATGGCTACACCTTC.

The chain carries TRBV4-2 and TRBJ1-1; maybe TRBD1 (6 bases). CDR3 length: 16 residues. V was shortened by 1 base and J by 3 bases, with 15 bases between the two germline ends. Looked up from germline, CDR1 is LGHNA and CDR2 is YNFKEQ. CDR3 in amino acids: CASSQGGHSSDTEAFF. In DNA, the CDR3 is TGTGCCAGCAGCCAAGGGGGACACAGTTCTGACACTGAAGCTTTCTTT.

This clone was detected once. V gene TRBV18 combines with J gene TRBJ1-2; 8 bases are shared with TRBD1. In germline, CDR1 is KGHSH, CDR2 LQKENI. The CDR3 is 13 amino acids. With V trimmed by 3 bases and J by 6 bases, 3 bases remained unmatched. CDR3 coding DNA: TGTGCCAGCTCACCTCGACAGGGGAATGGCTACACCTTC. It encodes CASSPRQGNGYTF.

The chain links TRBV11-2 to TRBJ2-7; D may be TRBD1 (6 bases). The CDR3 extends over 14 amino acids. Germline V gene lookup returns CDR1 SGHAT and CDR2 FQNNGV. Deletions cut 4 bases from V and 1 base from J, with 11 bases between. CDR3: CASSWGHQSYEQYF. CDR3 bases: TGTGCCAGCAGCTGGGGGCACCAGTCCTACGAGCAGTACTTC.

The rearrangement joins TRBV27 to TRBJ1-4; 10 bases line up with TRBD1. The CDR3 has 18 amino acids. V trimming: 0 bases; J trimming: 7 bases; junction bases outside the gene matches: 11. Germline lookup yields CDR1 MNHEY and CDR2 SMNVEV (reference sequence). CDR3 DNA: TGTGCCAGCAGTTTATCTGAGACAGGGGGCCCCATGCCTGAAAAACTGTTTTTT. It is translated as CASSLSETGGPMPEKLFF.

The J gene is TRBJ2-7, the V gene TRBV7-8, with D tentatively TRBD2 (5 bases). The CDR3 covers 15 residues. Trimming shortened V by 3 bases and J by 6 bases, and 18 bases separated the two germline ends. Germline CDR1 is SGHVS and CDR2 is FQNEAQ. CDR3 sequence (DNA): TGTGCCAGCAGCTTTACACTAGACATAGGAGGCGAGCAGTACTTC. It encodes CASSFTLDIGGEQYF. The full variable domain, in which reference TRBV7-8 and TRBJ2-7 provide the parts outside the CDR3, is GAGVSQSPRYKVAKRGQDVALRCDPISGHVSLFWYQQALGQGPEFLTYFQNEAQLDKSGLPSDRFFAERPEGSVSTLKIQRTQQEDSAVYLCASSFTLDIGGEQYFGPGTRLTVT.

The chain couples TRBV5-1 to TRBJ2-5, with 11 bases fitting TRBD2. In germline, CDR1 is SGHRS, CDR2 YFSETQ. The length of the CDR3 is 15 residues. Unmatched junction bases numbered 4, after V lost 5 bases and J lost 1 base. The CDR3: CASRPGLAVQETQYF. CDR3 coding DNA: TGCGCCAGCAGACCGGGACTAGCGGTCCAAGAGACCCAGTACTTC. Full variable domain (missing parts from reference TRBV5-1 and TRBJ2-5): KAGVTQTPRYLIKTRGQQVTLSCSPISGHRSVSWYQQTPGQGLQFLFEYFSETQRNKGNFPGRFSGRQFSNSRSEMNVSTLELGDSALYLCASRPGLAVQETQYFGPGTRLLVL.

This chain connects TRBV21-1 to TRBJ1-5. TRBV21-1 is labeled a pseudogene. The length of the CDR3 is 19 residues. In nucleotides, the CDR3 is TGTGCCAGCAGCAAAGTTTTGGAGTCAGACCCCTTTAGCAATCAGCCCCAGCATTTT. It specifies CASSKVLESDPFSNQPQHF.

CDR3 sequence: CASSEAKTGAYGYTF. CDR3 bases: TGTGCCAGCAGTGAAGCAAAGACAGGGGCTTATGGCTACACCTTC. The rearrangement links TRBV2 to TRBJ1-2, with TRBD1 matching 8 bases. V lost 0 bases, J lost 5 bases, and 5 bases stayed unmatched. Germline V lookup: CDR1 SNHLY, CDR2 FYNNEI. The CDR3 has 15 residues.

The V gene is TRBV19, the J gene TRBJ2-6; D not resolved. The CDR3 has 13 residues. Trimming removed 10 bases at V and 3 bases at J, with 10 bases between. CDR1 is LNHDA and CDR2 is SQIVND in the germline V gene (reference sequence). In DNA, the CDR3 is TGTGCCACCACAGATTTTGGGGCCAACGTCCTGACTTTC. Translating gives CATTDFGANVLTF. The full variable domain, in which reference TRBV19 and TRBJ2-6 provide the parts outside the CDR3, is DGGITQSPKYLFRKEGQNVTLSCEQNLNHDAMYWYRQDPGQGLRLIYYSQIVNDFQKGDIAEGYSVSREKKESFPLTVTSAQKNPTAFYLCATTDFGANVLTFGAGSRLTVL.

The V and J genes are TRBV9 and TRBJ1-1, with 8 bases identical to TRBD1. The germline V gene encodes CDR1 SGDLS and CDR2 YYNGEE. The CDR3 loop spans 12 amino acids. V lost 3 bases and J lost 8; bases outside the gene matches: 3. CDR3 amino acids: CASSGTGREAFF. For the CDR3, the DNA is TGTGCCAGCAGCGGGACAGGGCGAGAAGCTTTCTTT.

CDR3 sequence reads: CASRSFRDRGLVENEQFF. In nucleotides, the CDR3 is TGTGCCAGCAGATCATTTCGGGACAGGGGGCTCGTGGAGAATGAGCAGTTCTTC. The V gene is TRBV27, the J gene TRBJ2-1, with 12 bases matching TRBD1. The CDR3 has 18 residues. The V gene's germline CDR1 is MNHEY and CDR2 SMNVEV (reference sequence). V dropped 6 bases and J dropped 7; count of bases not matched to a gene: 16.

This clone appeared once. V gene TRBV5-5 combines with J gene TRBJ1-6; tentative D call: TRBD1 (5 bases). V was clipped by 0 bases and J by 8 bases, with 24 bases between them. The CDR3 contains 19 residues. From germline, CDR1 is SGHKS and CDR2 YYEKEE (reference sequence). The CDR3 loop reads CASSLGVLVWGQADSPLHF. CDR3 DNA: TGTGCCAGCAGCTTGGGAGTTTTGGTTTGGGGCCAGGCGGATTCACCCCTCCACTTT.

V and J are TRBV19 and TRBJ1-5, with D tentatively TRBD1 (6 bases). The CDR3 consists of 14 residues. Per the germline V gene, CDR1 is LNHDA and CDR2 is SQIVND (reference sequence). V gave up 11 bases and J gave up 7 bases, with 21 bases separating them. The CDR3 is CAGSQGAWGQPQHF. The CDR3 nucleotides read TGTGCCGGGTCACAGGGAGCCTGGGGACAGCCCCAGCATTTT.

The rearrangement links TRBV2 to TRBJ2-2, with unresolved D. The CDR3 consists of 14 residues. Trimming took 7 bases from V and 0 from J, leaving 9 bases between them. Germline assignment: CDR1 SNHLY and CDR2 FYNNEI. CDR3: CASKLLPNTGELFF. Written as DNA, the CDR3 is TGTGCCAGCAAACTACTCCCGAACACCGGGGAGCTGTTTTTT.

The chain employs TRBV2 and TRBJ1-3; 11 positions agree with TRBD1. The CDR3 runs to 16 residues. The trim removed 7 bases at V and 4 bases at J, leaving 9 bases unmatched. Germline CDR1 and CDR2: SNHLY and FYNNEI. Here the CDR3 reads CASTAGQGAAGNTIYF. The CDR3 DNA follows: TGTGCCAGCACCGCCGGACAGGGGGCTGCGGGAAACACCATATATTTT.